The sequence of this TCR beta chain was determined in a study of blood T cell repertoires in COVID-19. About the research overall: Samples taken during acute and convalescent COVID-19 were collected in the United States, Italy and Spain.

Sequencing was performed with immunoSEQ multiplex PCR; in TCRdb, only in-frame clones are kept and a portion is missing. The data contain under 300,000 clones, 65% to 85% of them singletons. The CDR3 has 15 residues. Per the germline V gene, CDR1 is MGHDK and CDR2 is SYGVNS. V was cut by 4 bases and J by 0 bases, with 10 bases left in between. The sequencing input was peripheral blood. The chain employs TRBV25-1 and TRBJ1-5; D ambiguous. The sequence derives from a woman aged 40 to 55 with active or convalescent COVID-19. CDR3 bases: TGTGCCAGCAGTGGAACGGGGTATAGCAATCAGCCCCAGCATTTT. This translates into CASSGTGYSNQPQHF.